A single sample is the source of the 20 T cell receptor beta chains below, sequenced in a study of shared clonotypes between healthy human individuals. CD8 cells regarded as naive lacked CD45RO, were positively chosen for CCR7, and omitted terminally differentiated effector memory CD45RA+ cells. Sequencing was performed with immunoSEQ multiplex PCR; in TCRdb, only in-frame clones are kept and a portion is missing. The sample shows hundreds of thousands of clones, around 96% of them seen only once. Sequences were obtained from naive CD8+ T cells sorted from blood. These receptors were collected from a woman in her twenties or thirties in good health.

This sequence joins TRBV23-1 and TRBJ2-5; no reliable D call. TRBV23-1 is assigned to the ORF class and has an uncertain function. The CDR3 runs 16 residues. Deletions cut 2 bases from V and 1 base from J, with 14 bases between. The CDR3 loop is CASSQRSSASQETQYF. The CDR3 DNA sequence: TGCGCCAGCAGTCAACGGTCCAGCGCAAGCCAAGAGACCCAGTACTTC.

The rearrangement joins TRBV7-9 to TRBJ1-2; D not resolved. The CDR3 has 13 residues. Germline CDR1 and CDR2: SEHNR and FQNEAQ (reference sequence). The V end was cut by 2 bases, the J end by 2 bases, with 6 bases between. In DNA form, the CDR3 reads TGTGCCAGCAGCTTAACAGCGAACTATGGCTACACCTTC. It translates to CASSLTANYGYTF. The complete variable domain, with remaining parts taken from reference TRBV7-9 and TRBJ1-2, reads DTGVSQNPRHKITKRGQNVTFRCDPISEHNRLYWYRQTLGQGPEFLTYFQNEAQLEKSRLLSDRFSAERPKGSFSTLEIQRTEQGDSAMYLCASSLTANYGYTFGSGTRLTVV.

The chain has TRBV2 and TRBJ2-7; D is unclear. This CDR3 has 13 amino acids. The germline V and J ends were trimmed by 6 bases and 3 bases, with 12 bases remaining between them. Germline-derived CDR1 and CDR2 are SNHLY and FYNNEI. CDR3 sequence reads: CASSVGSNYEQYF. For the CDR3, the DNA is TGTGCCAGCAGCGTAGGGTCAAACTACGAGCAGTACTTC.

The V and J genes are TRBV28 and TRBJ2-7; D is undetermined. CDR1 and CDR2 from the germline V gene are MDHEN and SYDVKM. Between the trimmed V and J ends, which lost 1 base and 2 bases, there was a span of 12 bases. The CDR3 has 15 residues. The CDR3 DNA sequence: TGTGCCAGCAGTTTATCGACGGGTATCCCCTACGAGCAGTACTTC. It yields the protein CASSLSTGIPYEQYF.

The chain carries TRBV4-1 and TRBJ1-1; D is unclear. The V gene's germline CDR1 is MGHRA and CDR2 YSYEKL. This CDR3 is built from 11 residues. V lost 4 bases to trimming and J lost 8 bases, with 8 bases between them. This chain's CDR3 is CASSLRQEAFF. DNA of the CDR3: TGCGCCAGCAGCCTTCGACAAGAAGCTTTCTTT.

A remark on this clone: Other DNA sequences in this specimen translate into the identical CDR3. CDR3 coding DNA: TGTGCCAGTAGTATAGGTCACAGCTACGAGCAGTACTTC. Translated, it gives CASSIGHSYEQYF. The chain links TRBV19 to TRBJ2-7; D remains unclear. CDR1 and CDR2 (germline): LNHDA, SQIVND (reference sequence). The CDR3 has 13 residues. Trimming cost V 1 base and J 3 bases, with 7 bases left between them.

This chain connects TRBV2 to TRBJ2-5; weak D call: TRBD1 (6 bases). CDR3 length equals 14 residues. The germline V gene has CDR1 SNHLY and CDR2 FYNNEI. The V gene lost 7 bases and the J gene lost 1 base, with 13 bases spanning the gap. This CDR3 reads CASTRQASQETQYF. DNA of the CDR3: TGTGCCAGCACAAGACAGGCTTCCCAAGAGACCCAGTACTTC.

The rearrangement joins TRBV19 to TRBJ2-7; 7 positions match TRBD2. This CDR3 has 15 residues. V shed 3 bases and J 4 bases; nucleotides not matched to a gene: 9. Germline V gene lookup returns CDR1 LNHDA and CDR2 SQIVND (reference sequence). The CDR3 DNA reads TGTGCCAGTAGTATGGGGACTAACGGGATATACGAGCAGTACTTC. Its translation: CASSMGTNGIYEQYF.

A remark on this clone: Other DNA sequences of this sample code for an identical CDR3. This CDR3 is CASSLGQGVYEQYF. DNA of the CDR3: TGTGCCAGCAGTTTAGGACAGGGCGTCTACGAGCAGTACTTC. This chain links TRBV27 with TRBJ2-7; TRBD1 matches 8 bases. From germline, CDR1 is MNHEY and CDR2 SMNVEV (reference sequence). CDR3 length: 14 residues. J lost 3 bases, V lost 2 bases, and 3 bases had no gene match.

The count of this clone is one. V gene TRBV27 combines with J gene TRBJ1-2, with D possibly matching TRBD1 (5 bases). V lost 5 bases, J lost 8 bases, and 15 bases lay in between. The germline CDR1 and CDR2 sequences are MNHEY and SMNVEV (reference sequence). The CDR3 covers 13 residues. For the CDR3, the DNA is TGTGCCAGCAGTACGAAGGGACTCCAAGGCTACACCTTC. Its translation is CASSTKGLQGYTF.

The J gene is TRBJ1-1, the V gene TRBV27, with D hard to call. Germline V CDR1 and CDR2: MNHEY, SMNVEV (reference sequence). This CDR3 region has 11 residues. The V end lost 6 bases, the J end lost 11 bases, and 13 bases lay between the germline ends. CDR3 sequence: CASRTALGAFF. The CDR3 DNA reads TGTGCCAGCAGGACCGCGTTGGGGGCTTTCTTT.

The V and J genes are TRBV15 and TRBJ1-4; maybe TRBD1 (5 bases). Germline values: CDR1 LNHNV, CDR2 YYDKDF (reference sequence). The CDR3 extends over 14 amino acids. Trimming took 0 bases from V and 7 from J, leaving 9 bases between them. The CDR3 loop is CATSRERGGEKLFF. The CDR3, as DNA: TGTGCCACCAGCAGAGAAAGGGGAGGTGAAAAACTGTTTTTT.

The genes are TRBV19 and TRBJ1-2; D call uncertain. The V gene's germline CDR1 is LNHDA and CDR2 SQIVND (reference sequence). This CDR3 is 13 amino acids long. V was cut by 10 bases and J by 6 bases, with 18 bases left in between. CDR3 nucleotide sequence: TGTGCCACCTCTGGGGAGGGAAGAGATGGCTACACCTTC. Its translation is CATSGEGRDGYTF.

The chain links TRBV6-5 to TRBJ1-1, with 8 positions matching TRBD1. The CDR3 loop spans 13 amino acids. Unmatched junction bases numbered 1, after V lost 6 bases and J lost 1 base. Germline-derived CDR1 and CDR2 are MNHEY and SVGAGI. Here the CDR3 DNA reads TGTGCCAGCAGGGACAGGGCGAACACTGAAGCTTTCTTT. It specifies CASRDRANTEAFF.

This chain uses TRBV5-1 with TRBJ2-7; 11 nucleotides align to TRBD1. The germline CDR1 and CDR2 sequences are SGHRS and YFSETQ. This CDR3 comprises 15 residues. Trimming at V came to 4 bases and at J to 4 bases, leaving 7 bases not matched to a gene. Written as DNA, the CDR3 is TGCGCCAGCAGCCACGTTGGGACAGGGGGTTACGAGCAGTACTTC. This sequence encodes CASSHVGTGGYEQYF.

This chain links TRBV5-6 with TRBJ2-5; TRBD1 matches 9 bases. V lost 3 bases and J lost 5; bases outside the gene matches: 11. From germline, CDR1 is SGHDT and CDR2 YYEEEE. CDR3 size: 16 residues. This CDR3 is CASSWEGTGRAETQYF. CDR3 DNA sequence: TGTGCCAGCAGCTGGGAGGGGACAGGGAGAGCGGAGACCCAGTACTTC.

The chain links TRBV27 to TRBJ2-2; 8 bases are shared with TRBD1. CDR3 length equals 15 residues. Per germline, CDR1 MNHEY and CDR2 SMNVEV (reference sequence). With V trimmed by 3 bases and J by 6 bases, 6 bases remained unmatched. The CDR3 DNA reads TGTGCCAGCAGTTTTGCGACAGGGGCCCCCGGGGAGCTGTTTTTT. The encoded protein is CASSFATGAPGELFF.

This rearrangement joins TRBV28 to TRBJ2-5; TRBD2 agrees at 8 bases. The J call is in doubt because the DNA end fits TRBJ2-7 better. The germline CDR1 and CDR2 sequences are MDHEN and SYDVKM. This CDR3 spans 16 amino acids. CDR3 amino acids: CASSLGAGGYYYEQYF. In DNA form, the CDR3 reads TGTGCCAGCAGTTTAGGTGCGGGAGGATACTACTACGAGCAGTACTTC.

About this clone itself: In the same sample, other DNA sequences code for this CDR3. The gene calls are TRBV19 and TRBJ2-7, with 8 positions matching TRBD1. The V gene end was trimmed by 4 bases and the J gene end by 2 bases; junction bases not matched to a gene: 4. Germline V gene lookup returns CDR1 LNHDA and CDR2 SQIVND (reference sequence). The CDR3 extends over 14 amino acids. In nucleotides, the CDR3 is TGTGCCAGTAGTACAGAGGACAGGGCCTACGAGCAGTACTTC. It encodes CASSTEDRAYEQYF.

The chain links TRBV6-5 to TRBJ2-7; D call uncertain. Per the germline V gene, CDR1 is MNHEY and CDR2 is SVGAGI. With 6 bases removed from V and 3 bases from J, the gap between germline ends came to 6 bases. The CDR3 length is 11 residues. The CDR3 sequence: CASRAVYEQYF. CDR3 in DNA: TGTGCCAGCAGGGCCGTCTACGAGCAGTACTTC.